Listed below are T cell receptor beta chains from one sample, sequenced in a study of T cell repertoires in cytomegalovirus infection. Their cognate antigens are unknown. Using its own MiXCR run on the reads, TCRdb lists one record per CDR3 protein. The sample shows 100,000 to 150,000 distinct CDR3 sequences, around 32% of them seen only once. This specimen was CD8+ T cells from cultured PBMCs, taken from culture after CMV antigen stimulation. The receptors were sampled from a human donor in good health (CMV status not recorded). Some clones in this sample may be carry-over from other donors' samples. Both conserved end residues are part of each CDR3. The D gene is left open where the match is weak. Only some rows state a clone size, as once, few, many or a class for expanded clones.

many,NA,TRBJ2-2,12,TRBV28,TGTGCCAGCAGAGGGGGGACCGGGGAGCTGTTTTTT,CASRGGTGELFF
many,NA,TRBJ2-3,15,TRBV27,TGTGCCAGCAGTGTCGGGGGGCTAGGGTTAGATACGCAGTATTTT,CASSVGGLGLDTQYF
few,TRBD1,TRBJ1-5,16,TRBV12-3/TRBV12-4,TGTGCCAGCAGTCCCCAGCGACAGGGGACGAATCAGCCCCAGCATTTT,CASSPQRQGTNQPQHF
many,TRBD2,TRBJ2-1,15,TRBV7-6,TGTGCCAGCAGCAGGACTAGCGGGGCCTACAATGAGCAGTTCTTC,CASSRTSGAYNEQFF
few,NA,TRBJ2-3,12,TRBV2,TGTGCCAGCAGTGGGCGCACAGATACGCAGTATTTT,CASSGRTDTQYF
few,NA,TRBJ2-3,16,TRBV9,TGTGCCAGCAGCGGACCTTACCAGACCCCCACAGATACGCAGTATTTT,CASSGPYQTPTDTQYF
many,TRBD1,TRBJ1-5,17,TRBV7-8,TGTGCCAGCAGCTACAACGTGAGACAGGGGGGCAATCAGCCCCAGCATTTT,CASSYNVRQGGNQPQHF
NA,TRBD1,TRBJ2-7,18,TRBV27,TGTGCCAGCAGTTCCTGGGGCAGGGGGACGGTAAGCTCCTACGAGCAGTACTTC,CASSSWGRGTVSSYEQYF
NA,NA,TRBJ2-2,12,TRBV7-9,TGTGCCCTACAGGGGAACACCGGGGAGCTGTTTTTT,CALQGNTGELFF
few,NA,TRBJ2-1,15,TRBV5-6,TGTGCCAGCAGCTCAATTCAGGGCGGAGAAAATGAGCAGTTCTTC,CASSSIQGGENEQFF
NA,NA,TRBJ2-4,15,TRBV6-5,TGTGCCAGCAGTTACTCGGCGGGGACGGGAAACATTCAGTACTTC,CASSYSAGTGNIQYF
many,NA,TRBJ1-5,15,TRBV6-2/TRBV6-3,TGTGCCAGCAGACGAACCTACCCACAGGATCAGCCCCAGCATTTT,CASRRTYPQDQPQHF
few,NA,TRBJ1-5,14,TRBV7-8,TGTGCCAGCAGATCTGGACAGAGCAATCAGCCCCAGCATTTT,CASRSGQSNQPQHF
NA,NA,TRBJ2-3,13,TRBV12-3/TRBV12-4,TGTGCCAGCAGTTCACTTTACACAGATACGCAGTATTTT,CASSSLYTDTQYF
NA,NA,TRBJ1-2,15,TRBV4-1,TGCGCCAGCAGCCTAGGAGGGGAAGTTAACTATGGCTACACCTTC,CASSLGGEVNYGYTF
many,TRBD1,TRBJ1-1,15,TRBV11-2,TGTGCCAGCAGCCATAGGACAGGGATGAGCACTGAAGCTTTCTTT,CASSHRTGMSTEAFF
NA,NA,TRBJ1-2,16,TRBV4-3,TGCGCCAGCAGCCAAGATGTAGGCAGAAGTAACTATGGCTACACCTTC,CASSQDVGRSNYGYTF